The 14 T cell receptor beta chains reported below all come from one sample, sequenced in a study of blood T cell repertoires in COVID-19. Generated by immunoSEQ multiplex PCR, the TCRdb table keeps only in-frame clones and is missing some. The data hold roughly 72,000 clones, with roughly 80% observed a single time. The sequencing sample was made of peripheral blood. All receptors derive from a man aged 65 to 85 who had recovered from COVID-19.

J is TRBJ1-6 and V is TRBV5-6; D unresolved. Germline assignment: CDR1 SGHDT and CDR2 YYEEEE. V was shortened by 0 bases and J by 10 bases, with 5 bases between the two germline ends. The CDR3 covers 12 residues. The DNA for the CDR3 is TGTGCCAGCAGCTTGGCCTACTCACCCCTCCACTTT. It translates to CASSLAYSPLHF.

The chain has TRBV11-2 and TRBJ2-3, with a possible D match to TRBD2 (5 bases). V lost 2 bases and J lost 1, with 16 bases in between. This CDR3 comprises 17 residues. Germline CDR1 SGHAT, CDR2 FQNNGV. CDR3 in DNA: TGTGCCAGCAGCTTATTTGTTCGGGGAAGTGGCACAGATACGCAGTATTTT. Translating it yields CASSLFVRGSGTDTQYF.

This chain joins TRBV11-2 and TRBJ1-3; D is unclear. V was clipped by 2 bases and J by 6 bases, with 11 bases between them. The CDR3 sequence is 14 residues long. Germline CDR1 SGHAT, CDR2 FQNNGV. CDR3 in DNA: TGTGCCAGCAGCTTATGGGCAGAACCAAACACCATATATTTT. Translation: CASSLWAEPNTIYF. The full variable domain, with the rest looked up from reference TRBV11-2 and TRBJ1-3, is EAGVAQSPRYKIIEKRQSVAFWCNPISGHATLYWYQQILGQGPKLLIQFQNNGVVDDSQLPKDRFSAERLKGVDSTLKIQPAKLEDSAVYLCASSLWAEPNTIYFGEGSWLTVV.

V usage is TRBV19 and J usage is TRBJ1-5, with a tentative D call TRBD1 (5 bases). The CDR3 has 15 residues. Germline CDR1 LNHDA, CDR2 SQIVND (reference sequence). The V end lost 7 bases, the J end lost 6 bases, and 19 bases lay between the germline ends. As DNA, the CDR3 is TGTGCCAGTACCGGGTCCGGGGGGATGGGTCAGCCCCAGCATTTT. The encoded protein is CASTGSGGMGQPQHF.

This sequence joins TRBV18 and TRBJ2-7, with 10 nucleotides matching TRBD2. Losses at the gene ends were 5 bases for V and 4 bases for J; bases not matched to a gene: 8. Germline CDR1 reads KGHSH; CDR2 reads LQKENI. The CDR3 spans 15 residues. For the CDR3, the DNA is TGTGCCAGCTCAGACTCTAGCGGGAGTTTTTACGAGCAGTACTTC. Amino acids: CASSDSSGSFYEQYF. The variable domain in full, with the rest retrieved from reference TRBV18 and TRBJ2-7, is NAGVMQNPRHLVRRRGQEARLRCSPMKGHSHVYWYRQLPEEGLKFMVYLQKENIIDESGMPKERFSAEFPKEGPSILRIQQVVRGDSAAYFCASSDSSGSFYEQYFGPGTRLTVT.

The chain links TRBV19 to TRBJ1-4; TRBD1 aligns across 9 bases. Looked up from germline, CDR1 is LNHDA and CDR2 is SQIVND (reference sequence). Trimming removed 5 bases from V and 5 bases from J; junction bases left unmatched: 18. The CDR3 contains 19 residues. The CDR3 loop is CASSPPGQGTYLHNEKLFF. CDR3 in DNA: TGTGCCAGTAGTCCCCCGGGACAGGGCACCTATCTCCACAATGAAAAACTGTTTTTT. Complete variable domain (other parts from reference TRBV19 and TRBJ1-4): DGGITQSPKYLFRKEGQNVTLSCEQNLNHDAMYWYRQDPGQGLRLIYYSQIVNDFQKGDIAEGYSVSREKKESFPLTVTSAQKNPTAFYLCASSPPGQGTYLHNEKLFFGSGTQLSVL.

The rearrangement uses TRBV6-5 and TRBJ1-2; tentatively, D is TRBD1 (6 bases). Looked up from germline, CDR1 is MNHEY and CDR2 is SVGAGI. Trimming pared 0 bases from V and 10 bases from J, leaving 15 bases between. The CDR3 spans 14 residues. CDR3: CASSYSTGGIDYTF. CDR3 sequence (DNA): TGTGCCAGCAGTTACTCGACAGGTGGGATTGACTACACCTTC.

The V call is TRBV6-6, the J call TRBJ2-1; 12 nucleotides match TRBD2. Trimming cost V 5 bases and J 6 bases; bases outside gene matches: 11. The CDR3 is 17 residues long. Germline V lookup: CDR1 MNHNY, CDR2 SVGAGI (reference sequence). CDR3: CASSHGTSGPPSNEQFF. In DNA, the CDR3 is TGTGCCAGCAGTCACGGGACTAGCGGGCCCCCTTCCAATGAGCAGTTCTTC.

The J gene is TRBJ1-1, the V gene TRBV12-3 or TRBV12-4; D ambiguous. Deletions cut 8 bases from V and 5 bases from J, with 15 bases between. The CDR3 covers 13 residues. The CDR3 loop is CASLVSSRTEAFF. CDR3 DNA sequence: TGTGCCAGCCTTGTGTCATCGCGTACTGAAGCTTTCTTT.

The rearrangement joins TRBV9 to TRBJ2-4; 8 positions match TRBD2. CDR3 length equals 16 residues. With 0 bases clipped from V and 4 bases from J, the junction kept 6 bases outside the gene matches. The V gene's germline CDR1 is SGDLS and CDR2 YYNGEE. The CDR3 DNA reads TGTGCCAGCAGCGTAGATCCGGGGGGGCCAAAAAACATTCAGTACTTC. This gives the protein CASSVDPGGPKNIQYF.

This clone showed up just a few times. The rearrangement links TRBV6-5 to TRBJ2-5; TRBD2 might be the D (6 bases). Between the trimmed V and J ends, which lost 3 bases and 4 bases, there was a span of 15 bases. Per the germline V gene, CDR1 is MNHEY and CDR2 is SVGAGI. The CDR3 runs 15 residues. The CDR3 DNA reads TGTGCCAGCAGTTATGGAGGGTCCGAAGGAGAGACCCAGTACTTC. This codes for CASSYGGSEGETQYF.

In this sample, this clone turned up many times. The chain is built from TRBV5-1 and TRBJ2-7, with D perhaps TRBD1 (5 bases). Germline lookup yields CDR1 SGHRS and CDR2 YFSETQ. There are 15 residues in the CDR3. Trimming shortened V by 3 bases and J by 2 bases, and 15 bases separated the two germline ends. Written as DNA, the CDR3 is TGCGCCAGCAGCTCTACAGGACGTACAGCCTACGAGCAGTACTTC. Its translation: CASSSTGRTAYEQYF.

The genes are TRBV5-3 and TRBJ2-7, with D tentatively TRBD1 (6 bases). TRBV5-3 is designated an ORF whose function remains uncertain. This CDR3 has 15 amino acids. V was clipped by 5 bases and J by 3 bases, with 18 bases between them. The DNA for the CDR3 is TGTGCCAGAAGTCAGCCGGGACACCATATCTACGAGCAGTACTTC. This translates into CARSQPGHHIYEQYF.

V gene TRBV7-2 combines with J gene TRBJ2-1, with TRBD2 matching over 9 bases. The CDR3 sequence is 15 residues long. With V trimmed by 2 bases and J by 6 bases, 5 bases remained unmatched. CDR1 is SGHTA and CDR2 is FQGNSA in the germline V gene. In DNA, the CDR3 is TGTGCCAGCAGCTTATTGAGACTAGCGGTCAATGAGCAGTTCTTC. Translating gives CASSLLRLAVNEQFF.